This T cell receptor (beta chain) was recovered during a study of blood T cell repertoires in COVID-19. V lost 3 bases to trimming and J lost 4 bases, with 5 bases between them. Germline loops: CDR1 SNHLY, CDR2 FYNNEI. This CDR3 is 12 amino acids long. Seattle researchers signed up patients amid active infection and tracked them longitudinally. The table came from immunoSEQ multiplex PCR; TCRdb's copy has only in-frame clones and leaves some out. This table has fewer than 350,000 clones, approximately 87% appearing once. The chain has TRBV2 and TRBJ2-3; D remains ambiguous. The source material was peripheral blood. The receptor was derived from a woman under 40 with COVID-19, enrolled during active disease. The CDR3 nucleotides read TGTGCCAGCAGTGATCGTGCAGATACGCAGTATTTT. This codes for CASSDRADTQYF.